These 8 T cell receptor beta chains came from one sample sequenced in a study of post-analysis software for immune sequencing data (dated by TCRdb to the mid-2010s). Here is what the overall study found, with its caveats: Patients showed significantly higher frequencies than controls for a few TRBV segments, among them TRBV5-6, TRBV5-1 and TRBV20-1.

These TCRs' antigens remain unknown. The library relied on PCR. The listed sequencing device is Illumina HiSeq 2500. To reduce PCR and sequencing biases, unique molecular identifiers were incorporated into the TCR beta cDNA libraries. TCRdb redid the processing of the public reads, applying fastp at Q25 and MiXCR, and retained in-frame beta chains. Each CDR3 protein gets just one entry, which takes the most common genes and DNA from the rows behind it. This sample comprises more than 350,000 distinct CDR3 sequences, 35% to 45% of them detected only once. About 7.6% of the sample lies in the top ten. The specimen was blood. The receptors were gathered from a girl aged 2 to 9 with multiple sclerosis.

With regard to this clonotype: The junction does not match germline at one end; this may be a read error. The chain uses TRBV6-6 and TRBJ1-1, with 7 bases lining up with TRBD1. CDR1 and CDR2 from the germline V gene are MNHNY and SVGAGI (reference sequence). The CDR3 sequence is 14 residues long. The chain's CDR3 is CASSKGTANTEVFF. CDR3 DNA sequence: TGTGCCAGCAGTAAGGGGACAGCTAACACTGAAGTTTTCTTT.

This chain links TRBV7-2 with TRBJ2-3; tentatively, D is TRBD2 (7 bases). The ends were cut back, 5 bases at V and 4 bases at J, with 16 bases in the middle. The CDR3 consists of 15 residues. Germline CDR1 is SGHTA and CDR2 is FQGNSA. CDR3 DNA: TGTGCCAGCAGCCAAAACACGGGGGGCCCAGATACGCAGTATTTT. Its translation is CASSQNTGGPDTQYF.

This clonotype was seen more than once but under ten times. The chain uses TRBV5-1 and TRBJ1-1, with D possibly matching TRBD1 (6 bases). Germline assignment: CDR1 SGHRS and CDR2 YFSETQ. This CDR3 is 14 amino acids long. V was clipped by 0 bases and J by 4 bases, with 10 bases between them. CDR3 in amino acids: CASSLDGGPTEAFF. The CDR3 DNA reads TGCGCCAGCAGCTTGGATGGGGGGCCCACTGAAGCTTTCTTT.

This clonotype was observed at least ten times. The chain joins TRBV5-6 to TRBJ2-1; unclear D gene. This CDR3 region has 14 residues. The germline CDR1 and CDR2 sequences are SGHDT and YYEEEE. The V gene lost 0 bases and the J gene lost 9 bases, with 13 bases spanning the gap. This chain's CDR3 is CASSLVPGSGEQFF. The CDR3 bases are TGTGCCAGCAGCTTGGTTCCTGGGTCGGGTGAGCAGTTCTTC.

CDR3 residues: CATRFAGIAGDHYEQYF. The CDR3 nucleotides read TGTGCCACCCGCTTTGCAGGAATAGCGGGGGATCACTACGAGCAGTACTTC. The chain links TRBV15 to TRBJ2-7; 9 bases are shared with TRBD2. The CDR3 has 17 amino acids. J lost 3 bases, V lost 8 bases, and 17 bases had no gene match. Germline assignment: CDR1 LNHNV and CDR2 YYDKDF (reference sequence). Using reference TRBV15 and TRBJ2-7 for the parts outside the CDR3, the full variable domain is DAMVIQNPRYQVTQFGKPVTLSCSQTLNHNVMYWYQQKSSQAPKLLFHYYDKDFNNEADTPDNFQSRRPNTSFCFLDIRSPGLGDTAMYLCATRFAGIAGDHYEQYFGPGTRLTVT.

This clonotype occurred a few times. The chain carries TRBV20-1 and TRBJ2-7, with D unclear. The germline CDR1 and CDR2 sequences are DFQATT and SNEGSKA (reference sequence). Trimming removed 0 bases from V and 0 bases from J, with 12 bases in between. The length of the CDR3 is 15 residues. CDR3 region: CSARDLGLPSYEQYF. The CDR3 bases are TGCAGTGCTAGAGATCTCGGGTTACCCTCCTACGAGCAGTACTTC.

The sample holds a few counts of this clonotype. V and J are TRBV6-5 and TRBJ2-1; 11 nucleotides line up with TRBD2. The germline V gene encodes CDR1 MNHEY and CDR2 SVGAGI. This CDR3 has 15 amino acids. The trim removed 6 bases at V and 5 bases at J, leaving 6 bases unmatched. The CDR3 DNA sequence: TGTGCCAGCAGCCAGGGACTAGCGGCAAACAATGAGCAGTTCTTC. Translating it yields CASSQGLAANNEQFF.

The chain carries TRBV7-9 and TRBJ1-1, with D unresolved. Per the germline V gene, CDR1 is SEHNR and CDR2 is FQNEAQ (reference sequence). Trimming took off 5 bases at V and 8 bases at J, with 15 bases between the two ends. The CDR3 spans 13 residues. Here the CDR3 reads CASSERRRSEAFF. The DNA for the CDR3 is TGTGCCAGCAGCGAAAGGCGGCGGAGCGAAGCTTTCTTT.